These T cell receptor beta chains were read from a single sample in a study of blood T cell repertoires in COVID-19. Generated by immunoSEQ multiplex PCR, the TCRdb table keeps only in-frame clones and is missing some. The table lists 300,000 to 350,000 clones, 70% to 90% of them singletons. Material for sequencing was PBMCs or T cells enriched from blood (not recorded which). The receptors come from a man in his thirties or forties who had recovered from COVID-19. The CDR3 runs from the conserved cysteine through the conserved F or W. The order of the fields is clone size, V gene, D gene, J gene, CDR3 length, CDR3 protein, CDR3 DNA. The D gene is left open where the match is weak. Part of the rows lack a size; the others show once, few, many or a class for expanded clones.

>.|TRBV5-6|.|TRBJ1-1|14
CASSLWEGNTEAFF
TGTGCCAGCAGCCTGTGGGAGGGTAACACTGAAGCTTTCTTT
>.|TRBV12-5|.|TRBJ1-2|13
CASGLGHSYGYTF
TGTGCTAGTGGTTTGGGACACAGCTATGGCTACACCTTC
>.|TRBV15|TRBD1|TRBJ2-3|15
CATSTGTGGTDTQYF
TGTGCCACCAGCACGGGGACAGGGGGCACAGATACGCAGTATTTT
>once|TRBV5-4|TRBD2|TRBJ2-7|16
CASSPGLADFAYEQYF
TGTGCCAGCAGCCCCGGTCTAGCGGATTTCGCCTACGAGCAGTACTTC
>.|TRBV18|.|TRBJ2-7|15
CASSPESQSSYEQYF
TGTGCCAGCTCACCCGAGAGCCAAAGCTCCTACGAGCAGTACTTC
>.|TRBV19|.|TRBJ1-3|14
CASSPSYSGNTIYF
TGTGCCAGTAGCCCCAGTTACTCTGGAAACACCATATATTTT
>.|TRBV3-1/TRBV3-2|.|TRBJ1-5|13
CASSEGRVQPQHF
TGTGCCAGCAGCGAGGGGAGGGTTCAGCCCCAGCATTTT
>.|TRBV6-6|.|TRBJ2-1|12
CASSYSGHEQFF
TGTGCCAGCAGTTACTCTGGGCATGAGCAGTTCTTC
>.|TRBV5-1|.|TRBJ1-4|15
CASQDGGTTNEKLFF
TGCGCCAGTCAGGATGGAGGAACAACTAATGAAAAACTGTTTTTT
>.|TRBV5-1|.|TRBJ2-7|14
CASSQTSGSYEQYF
TGCGCCAGCAGCCAGACTTCCGGGAGCTACGAGCAGTACTTC
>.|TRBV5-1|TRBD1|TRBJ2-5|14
CASSDGTVQETQYF
TGCGCCAGCAGCGACGGGACAGTTCAAGAGACCCAGTACTTC
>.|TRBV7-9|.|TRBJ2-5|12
CASSFSQETQYF
TGTGCCAGCAGCTTCTCGCAAGAGACCCAGTACTTC
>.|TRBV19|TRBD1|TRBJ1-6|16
CASSAQTGGYNSPLHF
TGTGCCAGTAGTGCACAGACAGGGGGGTATAATTCACCCCTCCACTTT
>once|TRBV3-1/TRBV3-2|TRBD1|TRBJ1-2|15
CASSQGTGKNYGYTF
TGTGCCAGCAGCCAGGGGACAGGGAAAAACTATGGCTACACCTTC
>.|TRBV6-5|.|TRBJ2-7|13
CASSYSRRREQYF
TGTGCCAGCAGTTACTCGAGGCGCCGCGAGCAGTACTTC
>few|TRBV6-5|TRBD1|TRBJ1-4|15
CASMRETGVGVKLFF
TGTGCCAGCATGAGGGAAACAGGGGTCGGAGTAAAACTGTTTTTT
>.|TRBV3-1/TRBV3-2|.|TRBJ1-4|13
CASSQERGEKLFF
TGTGCCAGCAGCCAAGAACGAGGGGAAAAACTGTTTTTT
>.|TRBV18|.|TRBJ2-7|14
CASSPPIQSYEQYF
TGTGCCAGCTCACCACCTATCCAGTCCTACGAGCAGTACTTC
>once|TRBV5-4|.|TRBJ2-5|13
CASSFAGQETQYF
TGTGCCAGCAGCTTCGCGGGGCAAGAGACCCAGTACTTC
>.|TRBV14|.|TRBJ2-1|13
CASSQDRYNEQFF
TGTGCCAGCAGCCAAGACAGGTACAATGAGCAGTTCTTC
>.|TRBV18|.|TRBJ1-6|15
CASSPDRGGRSPLHF
TGTGCCAGCTCACCTGATCGGGGGGGGAGATCACCCCTCCACTTT
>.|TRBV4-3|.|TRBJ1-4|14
CASSPDGSNEKLFF
TGCGCCAGCAGTCCCGACGGTAGCAATGAAAAACTGTTTTTT
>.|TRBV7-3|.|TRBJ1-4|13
CASSLTRDEKLFF
TGTGCCAGCAGCTTAACCAGGGATGAAAAACTGTTTTTT
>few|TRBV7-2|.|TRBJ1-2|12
CASSLQQSGYTF
TGTGCCAGCAGCTTACAACAGAGTGGCTACACCTTC
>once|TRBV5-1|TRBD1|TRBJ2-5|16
CASSPLDREIQETQYF
TGCGCCAGCAGCCCCCTGGACAGGGAAATCCAAGAGACCCAGTACTTC
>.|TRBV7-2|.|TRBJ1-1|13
CASTSRRGGHAFF
TGTGCCAGCACCTCCAGGCGGGGGGGCCACGCTTTCTTT
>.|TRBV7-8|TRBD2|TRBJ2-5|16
CASSHRGLANEETQYF
TGTGCCAGCAGCCATAGGGGACTAGCGAATGAAGAGACCCAGTACTTC
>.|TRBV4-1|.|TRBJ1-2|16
CASSPPVRGSGYGYTF
TGCGCCAGCAGCCCCCCAGTCCGGGGTTCGGGCTATGGCTACACCTTC
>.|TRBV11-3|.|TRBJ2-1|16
CASSTRGHSSYNEQFF
TGTGCCAGCAGCACCAGAGGGCATAGCTCTTACAATGAGCAGTTCTTC
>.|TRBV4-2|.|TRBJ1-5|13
CASSQDINQPQHF
TGTGCCAGCAGCCAAGATATTAATCAGCCCCAGCATTTT
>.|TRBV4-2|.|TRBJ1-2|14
CASSQDHEGDGYTF
TGTGCCAGCAGCCAAGATCACGAAGGGGATGGCTACACCTTC
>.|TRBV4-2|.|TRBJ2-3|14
CASSQNRATDTQYF
TGTGCCAGCAGCCAGAACAGGGCAACAGATACGCAGTATTTT
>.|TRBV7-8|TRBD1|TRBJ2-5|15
CASSLDRGYQETQYF
TGTGCCAGCAGCTTGGACAGGGGGTACCAAGAGACCCAGTACTTC
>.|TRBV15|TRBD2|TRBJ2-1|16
CATSSGGGARRNEQFF
TGTGCCACCAGCAGCGGGGGGGGCGCCCGCAGGAATGAGCAGTTCTTC
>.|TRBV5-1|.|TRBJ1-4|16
CASSLVIQGSGEKLFF
TGCGCCAGCAGCTTGGTCATCCAGGGATCGGGTGAAAAACTGTTTTTT
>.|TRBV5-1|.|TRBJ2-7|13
CASRPTGTYEQYF
TGCGCCAGCAGGCCCACGGGGACCTACGAGCAGTACTTC
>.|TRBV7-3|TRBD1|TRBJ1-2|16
CASSLRRTGAVYGYTF
TGTGCCAGCAGCTTAAGGCGGACAGGGGCCGTCTATGGCTACACCTTC
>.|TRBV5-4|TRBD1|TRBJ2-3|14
CASSLGQGADTQYF
TGTGCCAGCAGCTTGGGACAGGGGGCAGATACGCAGTATTTT
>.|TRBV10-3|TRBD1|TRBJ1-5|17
CAISESRSGGRNQPQHF
TGTGCCATCAGTGAGTCGAGGTCAGGGGGCCGCAATCAGCCCCAGCATTTT
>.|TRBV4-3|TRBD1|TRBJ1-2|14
CASSQDLRTGGYTF
TGCGCCAGCAGCCAGGACCTTAGGACAGGGGGTTACACCTTC
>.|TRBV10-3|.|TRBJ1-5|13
CAIRQGQDQPQHF
TGTGCCATCAGACAGGGTCAGGATCAGCCCCAGCATTTT
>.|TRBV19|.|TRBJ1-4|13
CASEGGRNEKLFF
TGTGCCAGTGAGGGCGGGAGGAATGAAAAACTGTTTTTT
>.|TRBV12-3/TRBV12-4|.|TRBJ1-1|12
CASSLTATEAFF
TGTGCCAGCAGTTTAACAGCCACTGAAGCTTTCTTT
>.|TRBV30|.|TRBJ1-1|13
CAWIRFMNTEAFF
TGTGCCTGGATCAGGTTCATGAACACTGAAGCTTTCTTT
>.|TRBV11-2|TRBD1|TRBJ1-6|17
CASSLDTRTGGTSPLHF
TGTGCCAGCAGCTTAGATACGAGGACAGGGGGTACCTCGCCCCTCCACTTT
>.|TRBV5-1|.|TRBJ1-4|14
CASSLGQGSEKLFF
TGCGCCAGCAGCTTGGGGCAGGGGAGTGAAAAACTGTTTTTT
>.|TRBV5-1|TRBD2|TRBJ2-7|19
CASSSRGLAGARLLHEQYF
TGCGCCAGCAGCTCCAGGGGACTAGCGGGGGCCCGGCTTCTGCACGAGCAGTACTTC
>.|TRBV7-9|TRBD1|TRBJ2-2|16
CASSRGQGARYGELFF
TGTGCCAGCAGCCGAGGACAGGGGGCGCGTTACGGGGAGCTGTTTTTT
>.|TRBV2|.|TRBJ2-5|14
CASRVTRSQETQYF
TGTGCCAGCAGGGTAACTAGATCCCAAGAGACCCAGTACTTC
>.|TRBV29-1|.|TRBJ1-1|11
CSVEHDRDAFF
TGCAGCGTTGAACACGATCGAGATGCTTTCTTT
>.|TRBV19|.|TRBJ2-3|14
CASSIGGGTDTQYF
TGTGCCAGTAGTATAGGAGGCGGTACAGATACGCAGTATTTT
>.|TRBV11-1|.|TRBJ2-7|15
CASSFSPGSSYEQYF
TGTGCCAGCAGCTTCTCGCCGGGGTCCTCCTACGAGCAGTACTTC
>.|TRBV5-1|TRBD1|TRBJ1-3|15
CASTTGGPSGNTIYF
TGCGCCAGCACTACAGGGGGCCCCTCTGGAAACACCATATATTTT
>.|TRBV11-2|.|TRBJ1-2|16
CASSLVATGLGDGYTF
TGTGCCAGCAGCTTAGTGGCTACAGGGCTAGGGGATGGCTACACCTTC
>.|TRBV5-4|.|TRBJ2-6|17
CASSPSRGAAGANVLTF
TGTGCCAGCAGCCCGTCACGGGGGGCAGCTGGGGCCAACGTCCTGACTTTC